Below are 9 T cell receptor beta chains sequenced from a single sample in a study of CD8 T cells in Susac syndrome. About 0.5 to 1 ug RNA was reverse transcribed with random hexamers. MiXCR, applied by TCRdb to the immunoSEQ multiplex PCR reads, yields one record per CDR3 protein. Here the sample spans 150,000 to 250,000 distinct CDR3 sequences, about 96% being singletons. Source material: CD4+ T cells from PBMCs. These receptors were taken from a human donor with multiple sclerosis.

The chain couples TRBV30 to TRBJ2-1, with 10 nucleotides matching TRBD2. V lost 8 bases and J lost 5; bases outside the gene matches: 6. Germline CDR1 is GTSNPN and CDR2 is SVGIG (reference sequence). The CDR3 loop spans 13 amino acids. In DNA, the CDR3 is TGTGCCGGTACTAGCGGGATCCACAATGAGCAGTTCTTC. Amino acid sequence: CAGTSGIHNEQFF.

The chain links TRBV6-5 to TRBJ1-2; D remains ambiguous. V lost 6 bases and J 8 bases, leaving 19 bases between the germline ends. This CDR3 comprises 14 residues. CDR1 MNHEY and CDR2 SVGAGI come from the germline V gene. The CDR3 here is CASRGPESLAGYTF. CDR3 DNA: TGTGCCAGCAGAGGCCCCGAGTCACTAGCAGGCTACACCTTC.

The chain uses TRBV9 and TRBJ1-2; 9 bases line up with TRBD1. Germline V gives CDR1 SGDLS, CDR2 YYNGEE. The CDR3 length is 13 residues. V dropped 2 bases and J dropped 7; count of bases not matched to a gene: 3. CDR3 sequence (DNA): TGTGCCAGCAGCGTCTGGGACAGGGCTGGCTACACCTTC. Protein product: CASSVWDRAGYTF. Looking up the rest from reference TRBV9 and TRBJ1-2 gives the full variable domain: DSGVTQTPKHLITATGQRVTLRCSPRSGDLSVYWYQQSLDQGLQFLIQYYNGEERAKGNILERFSAQQFPDLHSELNLSSLELGDSALYFCASSVWDRAGYTFGSGTRLTVV.

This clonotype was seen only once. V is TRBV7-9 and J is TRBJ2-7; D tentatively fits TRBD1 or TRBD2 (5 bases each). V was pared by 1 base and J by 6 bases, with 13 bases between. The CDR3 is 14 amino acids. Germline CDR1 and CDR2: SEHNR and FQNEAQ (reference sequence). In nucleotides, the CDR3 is TGTGCCAGCAGCTTAGAAGGGACCTGGAGCGAGCAGTACTTC. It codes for CASSLEGTWSEQYF.

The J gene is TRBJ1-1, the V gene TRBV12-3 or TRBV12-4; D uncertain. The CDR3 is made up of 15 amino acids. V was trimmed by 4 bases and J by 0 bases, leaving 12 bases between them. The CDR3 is CASSSRGTMNTEAFF. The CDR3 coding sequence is TGTGCCAGCAGTTCCCGTGGAACCATGAACACTGAAGCTTTCTTT.

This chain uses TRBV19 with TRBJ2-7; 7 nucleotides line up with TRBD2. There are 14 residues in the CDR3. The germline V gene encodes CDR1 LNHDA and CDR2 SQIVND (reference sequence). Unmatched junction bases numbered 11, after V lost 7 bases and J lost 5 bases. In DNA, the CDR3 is TGTGCCAGTAACGAGGGGAGGGCCATCAACGAGCAGTACTTC. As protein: CASNEGRAINEQYF. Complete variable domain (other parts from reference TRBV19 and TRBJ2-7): DGGITQSPKYLFRKEGQNVTLSCEQNLNHDAMYWYRQDPGQGLRLIYYSQIVNDFQKGDIAEGYSVSREKKESFPLTVTSAQKNPTAFYLCASNEGRAINEQYFGPGTRLTVT.

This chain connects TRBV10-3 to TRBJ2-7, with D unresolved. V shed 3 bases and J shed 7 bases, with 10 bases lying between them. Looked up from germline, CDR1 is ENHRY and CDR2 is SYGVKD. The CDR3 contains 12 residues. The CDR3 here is CAISESPLEQYF. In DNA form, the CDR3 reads TGTGCCATCAGTGAAAGTCCCCTTGAGCAGTACTTC.

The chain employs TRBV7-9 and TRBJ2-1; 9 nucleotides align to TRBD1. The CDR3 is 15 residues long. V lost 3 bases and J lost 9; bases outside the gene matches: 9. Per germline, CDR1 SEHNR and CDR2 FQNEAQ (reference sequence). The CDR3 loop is CASSLGRTGASEQFF. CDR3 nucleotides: TGTGCCAGCAGCTTGGGTCGGACAGGGGCCAGTGAGCAGTTCTTC. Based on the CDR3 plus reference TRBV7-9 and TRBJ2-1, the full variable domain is DTGVSQNPRHKITKRGQNVTFRCDPISEHNRLYWYRQTLGQGPEFLTYFQNEAQLEKSRLLSDRFSAERPKGSFSTLEIQRTEQGDSAMYLCASSLGRTGASEQFFGPGTRLTVL.

DNA for the CDR3: TGTGCCACCAGCAGAGGTGCCCCTAGCGGGGCCAGCTCCTACAATGAGCAGTTCTTC. Its translation: CATSRGAPSGASSYNEQFF. This chain joins TRBV15 and TRBJ2-1; 9 bases align to TRBD2. CDR3 length: 19 amino acids. J gave up 0 bases and V 1 base, and 10 bases lay outside the gene matches. Per the germline V gene, CDR1 is LNHNV and CDR2 is YYDKDF (reference sequence).